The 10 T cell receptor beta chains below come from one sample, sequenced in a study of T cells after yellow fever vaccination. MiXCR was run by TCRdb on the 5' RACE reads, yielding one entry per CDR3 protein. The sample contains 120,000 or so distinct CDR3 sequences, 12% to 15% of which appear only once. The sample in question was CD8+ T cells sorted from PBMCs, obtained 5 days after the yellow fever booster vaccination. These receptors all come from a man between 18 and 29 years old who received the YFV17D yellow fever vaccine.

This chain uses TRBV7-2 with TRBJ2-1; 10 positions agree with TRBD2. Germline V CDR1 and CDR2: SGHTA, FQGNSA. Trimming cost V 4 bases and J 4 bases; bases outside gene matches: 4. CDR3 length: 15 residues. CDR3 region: CASSSLAGAYNEQFF. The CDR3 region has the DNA TGTGCCAGCAGCTCTCTAGCGGGGGCTTACAATGAGCAGTTCTTC.

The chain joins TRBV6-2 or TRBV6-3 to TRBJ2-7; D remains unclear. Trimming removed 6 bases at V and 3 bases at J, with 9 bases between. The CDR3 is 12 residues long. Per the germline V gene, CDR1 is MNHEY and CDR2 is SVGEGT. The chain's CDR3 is CASSPPHYEQYV. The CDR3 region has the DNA TGTGCCAGCAGCCCGCCCCACTACGAGCAGTACGTC.

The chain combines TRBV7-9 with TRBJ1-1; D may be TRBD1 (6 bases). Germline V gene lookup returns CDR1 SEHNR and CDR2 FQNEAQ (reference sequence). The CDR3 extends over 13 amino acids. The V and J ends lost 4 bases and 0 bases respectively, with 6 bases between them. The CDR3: CASSWTVNTEAFF. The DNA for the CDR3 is TGTGCCAGCAGCTGGACAGTGAACACTGAAGCTTTCTTT. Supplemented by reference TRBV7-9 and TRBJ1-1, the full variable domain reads DTGVSQNPRHKITKRGQNVTFRCDPISEHNRLYWYRQTLGQGPEFLTYFQNEAQLEKSRLLSDRFSAERPKGSFSTLEIQRTEQGDSAMYLCASSWTVNTEAFFGQGTRLTVV.

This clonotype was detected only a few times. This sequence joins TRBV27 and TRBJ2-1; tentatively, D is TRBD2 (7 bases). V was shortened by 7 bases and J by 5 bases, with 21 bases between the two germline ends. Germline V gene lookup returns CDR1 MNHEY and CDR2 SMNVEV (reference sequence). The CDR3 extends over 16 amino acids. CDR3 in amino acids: CASTLRGALRHNEQFF. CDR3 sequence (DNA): TGTGCCAGCACCTTACGGGGGGCCTTACGCCACAATGAGCAGTTCTTC.

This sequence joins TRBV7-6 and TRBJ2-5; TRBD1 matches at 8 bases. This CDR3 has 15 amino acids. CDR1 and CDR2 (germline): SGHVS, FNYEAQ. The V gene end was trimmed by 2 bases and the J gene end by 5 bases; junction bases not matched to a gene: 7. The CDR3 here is CASSLSQGARETQYF. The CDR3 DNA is TGTGCCAGCAGCTTATCTCAGGGGGCGAGGGAGACCCAGTACTTC.

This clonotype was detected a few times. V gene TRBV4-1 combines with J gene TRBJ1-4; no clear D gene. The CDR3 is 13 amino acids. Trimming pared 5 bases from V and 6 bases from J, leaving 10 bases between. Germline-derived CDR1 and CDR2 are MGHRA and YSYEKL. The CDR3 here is CASSFGLYEKLFF. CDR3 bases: TGCGCCAGCAGCTTTGGGCTCTATGAAAAACTGTTTTTT.

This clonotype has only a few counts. CDR3 loop: CASSSQGGAEAFF. The CDR3 region has the DNA TGTGCCAGCAGTTCCCAGGGTGGGGCTGAAGCTTTCTTT. The rearrangement uses TRBV12-3 or TRBV12-4 and TRBJ1-1; TRBD1 might be the D (5 bases). The ends were cut back, 4 bases at V and 6 bases at J, with 12 bases in the middle. CDR3 size: 13 residues.

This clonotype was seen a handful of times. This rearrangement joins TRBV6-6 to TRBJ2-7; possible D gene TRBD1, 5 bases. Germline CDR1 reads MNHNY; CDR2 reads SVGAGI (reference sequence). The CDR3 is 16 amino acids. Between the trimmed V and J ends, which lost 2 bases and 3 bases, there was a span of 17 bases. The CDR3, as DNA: TGTGCCAGCAGTTACCCGAAGGCAGGGTCCCTCTACGAGCAGTACTTC. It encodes CASSYPKAGSLYEQYF.

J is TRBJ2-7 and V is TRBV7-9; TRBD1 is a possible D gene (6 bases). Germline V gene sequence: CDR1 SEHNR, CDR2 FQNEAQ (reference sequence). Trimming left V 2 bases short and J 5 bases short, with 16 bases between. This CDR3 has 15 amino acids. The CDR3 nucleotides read TGTGCCAGCAGCTTAAGCCACGCACAGGGAGACGAGCAGTACGTC. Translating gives CASSLSHAQGDEQYV.

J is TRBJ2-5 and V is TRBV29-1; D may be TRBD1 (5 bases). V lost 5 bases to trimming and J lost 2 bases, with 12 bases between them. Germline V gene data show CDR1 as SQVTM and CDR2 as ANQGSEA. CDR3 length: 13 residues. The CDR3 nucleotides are TGCAGCGTTTGGGGCGCTTTACAAGAGACCCAGTACTTC. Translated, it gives CSVWGALQETQYF.